The entry below gives a single T cell receptor beta chain sequence along with its context. What it recognizes is unknown. The data originate from a study of human T cells and chemical hapten exposure. Looking at the study overall: In the sensitization step, 2% DPC was placed on 2 cm by 2 cm of upper inner arm skin. General observations from the study: Those TCRs sitting above 1 in 1000 frequency stayed the same with DPC sensitization.

Individual cDNA molecules had unique molecular identifiers attached to them by the library. TCRdb reanalysed the RACE reads using MiXCR and keeps one entry per CDR3 protein. This sample has roughly 69,000 distinct CDR3 sequences, with roughly 9.6% found just once. Specified time point: patch test 3, about 24 weeks after DPC sensitization. The treatment: therapeutic diphenylcyclopropenone sensitization with weekly scalp DPC. Germline CDR1 reads MNHEY; CDR2 reads SVGEGT. The V gene end was trimmed by 2 bases and the J gene end by 4 bases; junction bases not matched to a gene: 8. The CDR3 has 17 amino acids.

The rearrangement joins TRBV6-2 or TRBV6-3 to TRBJ2-1, with 10 bases matching TRBD2. The sample consisted of whole blood, taken in connection with sensitization to the hapten diphenylcyclopropenone (DPC). The receptor's source is a woman aged 25 to 39 with alopecia areata. Some clones in this sample may be carry-over from other donors' samples. CDR3 nucleotide sequence: TGTGCCAGCAGTTACATAAGCGGGAGGGGTAGTTACAATGAGCAGTTCTTC. Encoded protein: CASSYISGRGSYNEQFF.